A selection of T cell receptor beta chains follows, all from one sample in a study of T cells in Graves' hyperthyroidism and ophthalmopathy. TCRdb passed the multiplex PCR reads through MiXCR, listing each CDR3 protein once. The repertoire holds about 700,000 distinct CDR3 sequences, over 40% seen once, with 7% to 7.5% in the top ten. The sequenced sample consisted of peripheral blood or thyroid tissue (not recorded which). The receptors were gathered from an adult man with Graves' disease, either hyperthyroidism or ophthalmopathy (not recorded which). The CDR3 runs from the conserved cysteine through the conserved F or W. D genes are given only for firm matches. Clone sizes are given selectively: once, few, many, or a class where the clone is expanded.

D gene,clone size,J gene,V gene,CDR3 DNA,CDR3 protein
TRBD2,few,TRBJ2-7,TRBV2,TGTGCCAGCCGCGGACTAGCGGGAGTCTACGAGCAGTACTTC,CASRGLAGVYEQYF
NA,NA,TRBJ1-5,TRBV10-3,TGTGCCAGCAGCGGTCAACGGTTCGAACAGCCCCAGCATTTT,CASSGQRFEQPQHF
TRBD2,few,TRBJ2-5,TRBV29-1,TGCAGCGTTGAAGTTAGCGGGGGTGGAGGAGAGACCCAGTACTTC,CSVEVSGGGGETQYF
NA,many,TRBJ1-2,TRBV2,TGTGCCAGCAGTGGCGTCTATGGCTACACCTTC,CASSGVYGYTF
NA,few,TRBJ1-4,TRBV7-9,TGTGCCAGCAGCTTAGTGTCCAGCCCGTTGACTAATGAAAAACTGTTTTTT,CASSLVSSPLTNEKLFF
TRBD1,NA,TRBJ2-7,TRBV5-5,TGTGCCAGCAGCTTAGAACAGGGGGGTCGGCAGTACTTC,CASSLEQGGRQYF
NA,many,TRBJ2-6,TRBV25-1,TGTGCCAGAGAATTGACTGGAGCGGATTCGTCTGGGGCCAACGTCCTGACTTTC,CARELTGADSSGANVLTF
NA,many,TRBJ1-2,TRBV5-1,TGCGCCAGCAGCTTGGAGGAACACAACTATGGCTACACCTTC,CASSLEEHNYGYTF
TRBD1,NA,TRBJ1-2,TRBV5-1,TGCGCCAGCAGCTTGGAAGGCGGACAGGGGGACTATGGCTACACCTTC,CASSLEGGQGDYGYTF
NA,NA,TRBJ2-7,TRBV7-2,TGTGCCAGCAGCCAAGGCCCAGGGCGCTACGAGCAGTACTTC,CASSQGPGRYEQYF
TRBD2,many,TRBJ2-7,TRBV7-9,TGTGCCAGCGGCCCTAGCGGGAGGGTCTACGAGCAGTACTTC,CASGPSGRVYEQYF
NA,few,TRBJ2-7,TRBV6-6,TGTGCCAGCAGTGTACGGACAGCTTACGAGCAGTACTTC,CASSVRTAYEQYF
NA,many,TRBJ1-1,TRBV29-1,TGCAGCGTTACGGAACAGGGTAAAGCTTTCTTT,CSVTEQGKAFF
TRBD1,NA,TRBJ2-7,TRBV20-1,TGCAGTGCTAGAGATCTCGATGGAGGAGACAGGGGCCGGGGGCAGTACTTC,CSARDLDGGDRGRGQYF
NA,many,TRBJ2-6,TRBV15,TGTGCCACCAGGTTACGCGGGGCCAACGTCCTGACTTTC,CATRLRGANVLTF
TRBD1,many,TRBJ2-7,TRBV29-1,TGCAGCGTTGAAGATGGGACAGGGGACGAGCAGTACTTC,CSVEDGTGDEQYF
TRBD1,many,TRBJ2-5,TRBV6-6,TGTGCCAGCAGTTACGGTGGACAGGGGCGAGAGACCCAGTACTTC,CASSYGGQGRETQYF
TRBD1,NA,TRBJ2-6,TRBV5-6,TGTGCCAGCAACCCGACAGGGGGCGCGTCTGGGGCCAACGTCCTGACTTTC,CASNPTGGASGANVLTF
NA,few,TRBJ2-7,TRBV19,TGTGCCAGTAGTATAGGGGGGATTGGACTCCCATACGAGCAGTACTTC,CASSIGGIGLPYEQYF
NA,few,TRBJ1-2,TRBV12-3/TRBV12-4,TGTGCCAGCAGCCATCCGGGACACGGATATGGCTACACCTTC,CASSHPGHGYGYTF
NA,NA,TRBJ2-2,TRBV5-1,TGCGCCAGCAGCTTGGTGGGTGCAGGGGAGCTGTTTTTT,CASSLVGAGELFF
TRBD1,NA,TRBJ1-2,TRBV29-1,TGCAGCGTCGGGACAGGGGGCGCAGATTATGGCTACACCTTC,CSVGTGGADYGYTF
TRBD1,many,TRBJ1-6,TRBV7-8,TGTGCCAGCAGCTCGGGACAGTATAATTCACCCCTCCACTTT,CASSSGQYNSPLHF
NA,few,TRBJ1-5,TRBV2,TGTGCCAGCAGCTTGTTCGGGGGGTCCGATCAGCCCCAGCATTTT,CASSLFGGSDQPQHF
NA,few,TRBJ1-2,TRBV20-1,TGCAGTGTAACAGACTCTAACTATGGCTACACCTTC,CSVTDSNYGYTF
NA,NA,TRBJ1-1,TRBV5-1,TGCGCCAGCAGGGGTTTAAGTTGGACTGAAGCTTTCTTT,CASRGLSWTEAFF
NA,few,TRBJ2-7,TRBV20-1,TGCAGTGCTTCGACCGGGACCCGAGCCTACGAGCAGTACTTC,CSASTGTRAYEQYF
TRBD1,many,TRBJ1-6,TRBV7-9,TGTGCCAGCAGCCCGAATCGACAGGGGAATTCACCCCTCCACTTT,CASSPNRQGNSPLHF
NA,NA,TRBJ1-5,TRBV10-2,TGCGCCAGCAGCGTTGCAGTAGGGGGACAGCCCCAGCATTTT,CASSVAVGGQPQHF
TRBD1,NA,TRBJ1-5,TRBV12-3/TRBV12-4,TGTGCCAGCAGCCCGGGGACAGGATCGGGCAATCAGCCCCAGCATTTT,CASSPGTGSGNQPQHF
NA,NA,TRBJ1-1,TRBV19,TGTGCCAGTAGTATGCCGACAGGAACGGGGACTGAAGCTTTCTTT,CASSMPTGTGTEAFF
NA,few,TRBJ2-6,TRBV6-1,TGTGCCAGCAGTCGTACAGGGTCCGGGGCCAACGTCCTGACTTTC,CASSRTGSGANVLTF
NA,few,TRBJ1-3,TRBV29-1,TGCAGCGTCGACAATAGGGGGGTTTGGAACACCATATATTTT,CSVDNRGVWNTIYF
NA,NA,TRBJ1-1,TRBV2,TGTGCCAGTAGTATTGTCTTAGGACGGCAGAACACTGAAGCTTTCTTT,CASSIVLGRQNTEAFF
TRBD1,NA,TRBJ2-7,TRBV9,TGTGCCAGCTCACCGACAGGGGGTGCCCAAAAGAGCTCCTACGAGCAGTACTTC,CASSPTGGAQKSSYEQYF
NA,few,TRBJ1-2,TRBV12-3/TRBV12-4,TGTGCCAGCACCGCCATAGGGGGAATCTATGGCTACACCTTC,CASTAIGGIYGYTF
TRBD1,NA,TRBJ1-2,TRBV10-3,TGTGCCATCAGCGGACAGGGGGATGGCTACACCTTC,CAISGQGDGYTF
NA,few,TRBJ1-1,TRBV6-1,TGTGCCAGCAGCGATCCGGGACGGATGAACACTGAAGCTTTCTTT,CASSDPGRMNTEAFF
TRBD2,NA,TRBJ2-7,TRBV29-1,TGCAGCGTCACTAGCGGGAAGGACGAGCAGTACTTC,CSVTSGKDEQYF
NA,few,TRBJ2-5,TRBV6-6,TGTGCCAGCACTTGGGTCGGCATCACTACCCAGTACTTC,CASTWVGITTQYF